This T cell receptor (beta chain) was found in a study of a mutant IDH1 vaccine in newly diagnosed glioma. At the level of the study: In some groups vaccination began 4-6 weeks post-radiotherapy; others received it with temozolomide.

TCRdb's copy holds only in-frame clones and misses some; the assay was immunoSEQ multiplex PCR. The table shows about 54,000 clones, with approximately 82% occurring only once. This CDR3 is 13 amino acids long. The germline CDR1 and CDR2 sequences are MNHEY and SVGAGI. Trimming took off 5 bases at V and 4 bases at J, with 11 bases between the two ends. Comment on this clone: Its antigen remains unknown.

The time point is: week 5, during vaccination. Vaccine doses each comprised 300 ug of mutant IDH1 20-mer peptide, with topical imiquimod. New WHO grade 3 or 4 IDH1-mutant, ATRX-lost astrocytomas were present in all donors. This specimen was PBMCs, taken from a glioma patient whose treatment included an IDH1 peptide vaccine. This clonotype was obtained from a man aged 30 to 45 with glioma. The genes are TRBV6-5 and TRBJ2-5; D gene ambiguous. The CDR3 spells CASSRTRGETQYF. The CDR3 DNA follows: TGTGCCAGCAGTCGAACCCGTGGAGAGACCCAGTACTTC.